This T cell receptor (beta chain) was recovered during a study of regulatory T cells in long-lasting Graves disease. Described time point: persistent/refractory GD, antithyroid drugs over 5 years with positive TRAb. The TCR library was prepared using RNA isolated from PBMCs. Arm-PCR of CDR3 regions with iRepertoire HTBI primers generated TCR beta libraries. TCRdb fed the multiplex PCR reads into MiXCR, producing one record per CDR3 protein. The data show hundreds of thousands of distinct CDR3 sequences, less than 25% seen once. This clonotype was counted ten times or more. The V and J ends lost 3 bases and 4 bases, in that order; junction bases with no gene match: 4. The CDR3 has 15 amino acids. Germline V gene sequence: CDR1 SGHTA, CDR2 FQGNSA.

The chain links TRBV7-2 to TRBJ2-7; 12 positions agree with TRBD2. The sample was peripheral blood mononuclear cells (PBMCs), taken when the disease was refractory, from a patient treated with antithyroid drugs. The receptor was isolated from a female donor with Graves disease. CDR3 protein: CASSFTSGGIYEQYF. The CDR3 DNA is TGTGCCAGCAGCTTCACTAGCGGGGGGATTTACGAGCAGTACTTC.